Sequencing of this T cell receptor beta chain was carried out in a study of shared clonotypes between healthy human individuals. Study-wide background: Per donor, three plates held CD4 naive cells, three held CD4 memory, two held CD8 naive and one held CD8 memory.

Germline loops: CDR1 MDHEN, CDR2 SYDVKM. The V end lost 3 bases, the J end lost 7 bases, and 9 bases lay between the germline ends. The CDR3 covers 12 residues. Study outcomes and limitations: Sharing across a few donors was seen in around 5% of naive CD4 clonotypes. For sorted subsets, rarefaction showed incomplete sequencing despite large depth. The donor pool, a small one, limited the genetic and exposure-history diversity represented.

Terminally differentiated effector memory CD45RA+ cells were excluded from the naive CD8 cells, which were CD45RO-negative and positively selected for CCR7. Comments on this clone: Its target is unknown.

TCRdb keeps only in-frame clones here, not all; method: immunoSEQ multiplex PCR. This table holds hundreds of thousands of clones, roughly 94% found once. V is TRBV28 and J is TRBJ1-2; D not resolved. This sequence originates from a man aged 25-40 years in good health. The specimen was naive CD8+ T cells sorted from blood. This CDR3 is CASSFDGSGYTF. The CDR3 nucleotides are TGTGCCAGCAGTTTCGATGGGAGTGGCTACACCTTC.